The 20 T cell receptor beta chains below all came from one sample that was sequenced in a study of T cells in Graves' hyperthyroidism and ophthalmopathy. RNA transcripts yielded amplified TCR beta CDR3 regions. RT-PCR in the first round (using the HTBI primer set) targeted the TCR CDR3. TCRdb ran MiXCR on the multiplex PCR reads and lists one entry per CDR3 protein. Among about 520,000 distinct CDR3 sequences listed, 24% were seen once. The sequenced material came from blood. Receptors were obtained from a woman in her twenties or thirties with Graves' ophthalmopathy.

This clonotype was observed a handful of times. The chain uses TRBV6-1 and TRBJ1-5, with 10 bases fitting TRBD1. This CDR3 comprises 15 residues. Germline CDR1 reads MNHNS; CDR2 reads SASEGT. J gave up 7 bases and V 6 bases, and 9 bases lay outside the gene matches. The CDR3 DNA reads TGTGCCAGCAGACAGGGACAGGGGCAGAGGCAGCCCCAGCATTTT. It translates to CASRQGQGQRQPQHF.

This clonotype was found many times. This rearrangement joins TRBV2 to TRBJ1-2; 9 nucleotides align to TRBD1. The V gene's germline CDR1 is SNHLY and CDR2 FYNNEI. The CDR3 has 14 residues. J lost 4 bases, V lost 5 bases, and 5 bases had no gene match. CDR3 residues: CASSRDREGYGYTF. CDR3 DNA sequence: TGTGCCAGCAGTAGGGACAGGGAGGGCTATGGCTACACCTTC.

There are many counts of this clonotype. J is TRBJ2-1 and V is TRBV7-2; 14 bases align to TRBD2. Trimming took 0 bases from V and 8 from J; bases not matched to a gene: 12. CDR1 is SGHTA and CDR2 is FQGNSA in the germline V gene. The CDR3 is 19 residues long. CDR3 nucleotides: TGTGCCAGCAGCTTAGCGAGGACTAGCGGGGGGCCCCAATGGGATGAGCAGTTCTTC. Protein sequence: CASSLARTSGGPQWDEQFF.

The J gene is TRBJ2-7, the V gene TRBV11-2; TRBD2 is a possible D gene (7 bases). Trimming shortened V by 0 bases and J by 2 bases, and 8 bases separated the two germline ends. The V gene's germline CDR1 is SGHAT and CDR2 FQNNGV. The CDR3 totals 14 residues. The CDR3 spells CASSLERGPYEQYF. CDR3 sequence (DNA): TGTGCCAGCAGCTTAGAGCGGGGGCCCTACGAGCAGTACTTC.

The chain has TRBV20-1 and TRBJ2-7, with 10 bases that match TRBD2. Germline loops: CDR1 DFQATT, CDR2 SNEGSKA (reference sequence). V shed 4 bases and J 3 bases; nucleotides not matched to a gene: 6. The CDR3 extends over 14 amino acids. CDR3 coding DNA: TGCAGTGCTAAGGGTAGCGGGGGGTACTACGAGCAGTACTTC. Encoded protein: CSAKGSGGYYEQYF.

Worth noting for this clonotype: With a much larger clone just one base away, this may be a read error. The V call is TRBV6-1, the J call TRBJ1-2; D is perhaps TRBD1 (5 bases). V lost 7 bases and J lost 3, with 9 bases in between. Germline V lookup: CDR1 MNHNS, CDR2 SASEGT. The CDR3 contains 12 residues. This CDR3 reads CASTPGYYGYTF. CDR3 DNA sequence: TGTGCCAGCACCCCAGGGTACTATGGCTACACCTTC.

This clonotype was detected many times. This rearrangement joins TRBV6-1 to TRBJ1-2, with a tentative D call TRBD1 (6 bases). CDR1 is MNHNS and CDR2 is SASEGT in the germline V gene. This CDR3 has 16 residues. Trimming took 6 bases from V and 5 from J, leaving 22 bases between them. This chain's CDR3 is CASRANWDTGSYGYTF. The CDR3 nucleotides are TGTGCCAGCAGGGCAAACTGGGATACAGGGTCGTATGGCTACACCTTC.

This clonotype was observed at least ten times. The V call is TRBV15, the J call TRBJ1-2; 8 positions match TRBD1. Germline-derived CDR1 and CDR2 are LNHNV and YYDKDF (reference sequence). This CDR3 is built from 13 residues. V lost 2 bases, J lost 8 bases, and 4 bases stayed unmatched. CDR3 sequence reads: CATSRRTGLGYTF. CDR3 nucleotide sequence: TGTGCCACCAGCAGACGGACAGGGCTAGGCTACACCTTC.

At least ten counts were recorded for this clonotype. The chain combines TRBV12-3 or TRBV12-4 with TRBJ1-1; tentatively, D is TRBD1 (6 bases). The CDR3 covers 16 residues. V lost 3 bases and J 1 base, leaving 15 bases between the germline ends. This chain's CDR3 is CASSFPKQGSNTEAFF. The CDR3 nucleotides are TGTGCCAGCAGTTTTCCAAAACAGGGCTCGAACACTGAAGCTTTCTTT.

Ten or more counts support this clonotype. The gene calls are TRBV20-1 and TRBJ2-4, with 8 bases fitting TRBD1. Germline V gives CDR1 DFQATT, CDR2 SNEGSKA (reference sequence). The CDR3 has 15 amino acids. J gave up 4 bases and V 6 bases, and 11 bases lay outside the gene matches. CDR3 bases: TGCAGTGCCCCCCCAACTACAGGGGGAAAAAACATTCAGTACTTC. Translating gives CSAPPTTGGKNIQYF.

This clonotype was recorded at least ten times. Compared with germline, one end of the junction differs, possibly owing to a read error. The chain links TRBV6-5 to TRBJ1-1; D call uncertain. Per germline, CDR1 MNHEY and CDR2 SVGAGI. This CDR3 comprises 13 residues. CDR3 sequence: CVSSYPGNTEAFF. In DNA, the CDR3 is TGTGTCAGCAGTTACCCGGGGAACACTGAAGCTTTCTTT.

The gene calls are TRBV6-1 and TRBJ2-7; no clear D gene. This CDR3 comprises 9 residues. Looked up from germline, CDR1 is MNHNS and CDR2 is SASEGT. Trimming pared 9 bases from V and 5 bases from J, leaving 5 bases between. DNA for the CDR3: TGTGCCAGTCTCAACGAGCAGTACTTC. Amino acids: CASLNEQYF.

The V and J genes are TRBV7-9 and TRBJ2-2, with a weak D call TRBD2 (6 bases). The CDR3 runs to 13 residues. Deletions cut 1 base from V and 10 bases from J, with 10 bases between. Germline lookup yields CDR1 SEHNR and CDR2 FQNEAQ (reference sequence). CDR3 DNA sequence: TGTGCCAGCAGCTTAGAGGAGGGCCCGGAGCTGTTTTTT. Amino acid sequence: CASSLEEGPELFF.

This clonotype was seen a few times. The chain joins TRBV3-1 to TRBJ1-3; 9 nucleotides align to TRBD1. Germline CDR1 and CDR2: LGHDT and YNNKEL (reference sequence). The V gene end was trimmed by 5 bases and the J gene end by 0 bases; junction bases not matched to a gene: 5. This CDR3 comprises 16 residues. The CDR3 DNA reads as TGTGCCAGCAGCGGGGACAGGGTCCTCTCTGGAAACACCATATATTTT. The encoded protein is CASSGDRVLSGNTIYF. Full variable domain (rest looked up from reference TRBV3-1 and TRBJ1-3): DTAVSQTPKYLVTQMGNDKSIKCEQNLGHDTMYWYKQDSKKFLKIMFSYNNKELIINETVPNRFSPKSPDKAHLNLHINSLELGDSAVYFCASSGDRVLSGNTIYFGEGSWLTVV.

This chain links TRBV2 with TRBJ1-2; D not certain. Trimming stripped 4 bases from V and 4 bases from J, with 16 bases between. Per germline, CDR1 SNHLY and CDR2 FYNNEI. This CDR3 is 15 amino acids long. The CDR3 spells CASSVVEFPFYGYTF. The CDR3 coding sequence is TGTGCCAGCAGTGTCGTGGAATTCCCCTTCTATGGCTACACCTTC. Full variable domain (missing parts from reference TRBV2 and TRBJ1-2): EPEVTQTPSHQVTQMGQEVILRCVPISNHLYFYWYRQILGQKVEFLVSFYNNEISEKSEIFDDQFSVERPDGSNFTLKIRSTKLEDSAMYFCASSVVEFPFYGYTFGSGTRLTVV.

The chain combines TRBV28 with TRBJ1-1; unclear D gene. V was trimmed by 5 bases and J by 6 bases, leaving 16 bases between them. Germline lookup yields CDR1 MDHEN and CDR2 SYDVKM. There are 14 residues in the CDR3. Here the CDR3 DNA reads TGTGCCAGCAGTCCCCCCATAACAGCTGCTGAAGCTTTCTTT. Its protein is CASSPPITAAEAFF.

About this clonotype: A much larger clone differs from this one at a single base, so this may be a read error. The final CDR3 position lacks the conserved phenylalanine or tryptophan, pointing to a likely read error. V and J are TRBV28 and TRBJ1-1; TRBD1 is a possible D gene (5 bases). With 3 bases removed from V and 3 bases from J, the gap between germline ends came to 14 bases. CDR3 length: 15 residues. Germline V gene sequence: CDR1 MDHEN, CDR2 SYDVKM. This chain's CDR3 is CASSFSEGRDTEAFV. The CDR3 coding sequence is TGTGCCAGCAGTTTTTCTGAGGGGCGGGACACTGAAGCTTTCGTT.

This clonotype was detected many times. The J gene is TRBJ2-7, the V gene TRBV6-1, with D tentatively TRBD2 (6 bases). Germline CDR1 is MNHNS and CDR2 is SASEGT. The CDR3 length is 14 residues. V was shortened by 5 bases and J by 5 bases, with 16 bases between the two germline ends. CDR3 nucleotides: TGTGCCAGCAGTCCCAGGGACTTGGCCGACGAGCAGTACTTC. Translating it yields CASSPRDLADEQYF.

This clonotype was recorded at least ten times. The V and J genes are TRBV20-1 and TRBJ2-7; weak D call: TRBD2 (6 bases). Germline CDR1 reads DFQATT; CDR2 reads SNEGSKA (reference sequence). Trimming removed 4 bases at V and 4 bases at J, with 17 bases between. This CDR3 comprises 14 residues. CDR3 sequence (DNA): TGCAGTGCTACCCCCCCGGGACTTCTATACGAGCAGTACTTC. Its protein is CSATPPGLLYEQYF.

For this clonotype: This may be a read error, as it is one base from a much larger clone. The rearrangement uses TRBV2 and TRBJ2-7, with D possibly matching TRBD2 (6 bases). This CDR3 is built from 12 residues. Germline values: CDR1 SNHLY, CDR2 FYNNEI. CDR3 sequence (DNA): TGTTCCAGCGGGTGGACTTTCTACGAGCAGTACTTC. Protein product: CSSGWTFYEQYF.